This TCR beta chain was found in a study of blood T cell repertoires in COVID-19. Sequenced by immunoSEQ multiplex PCR; TCRdb stores in-frame clones only, minus some. In the table there are about 400,000 clones, 80% to 90% of which are singletons. V lost 0 bases to trimming and J lost 8 bases; unmatched junction nucleotides: 5. In germline, CDR1 is MGHRA, CDR2 YSYEKL. The CDR3 totals 17 residues. The source is a woman between 25 and 40 years old with acute or convalescent COVID-19. The J gene is TRBJ2-1, the V gene TRBV4-1; 15 bases are a match to TRBD2. Sequenced sample: peripheral blood. The CDR3 sequence is CASSQDGLAGGRDEQFF. The CDR3 bases are TGCGCCAGCAGCCAAGATGGACTAGCGGGGGGGAGGGATGAGCAGTTCTTC.